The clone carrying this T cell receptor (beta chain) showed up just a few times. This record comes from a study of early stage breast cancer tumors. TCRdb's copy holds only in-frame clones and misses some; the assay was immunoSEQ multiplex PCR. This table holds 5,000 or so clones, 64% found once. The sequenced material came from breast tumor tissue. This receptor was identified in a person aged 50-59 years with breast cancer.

The CDR3 nucleotides read TGTGCCAGCAGTGAAGGGGGCGAAGGGGGCTACACCTTC. Amino acids: CASSEGGEGGYTF. The gene calls are TRBV2 and TRBJ1-2; D possibly corresponds to TRBD1 (5 bases). Per the germline V gene, CDR1 is SNHLY and CDR2 is FYNNEI. V was clipped by 1 base and J by 8 bases, with 11 bases between them. The CDR3 runs 13 residues. Full variable domain (missing parts from reference TRBV2 and TRBJ1-2): EPEVTQTPSHQVTQMGQEVILRCVPISNHLYFYWYRQILGQKVEFLVSFYNNEISEKSEIFDDQFSVERPDGSNFTLKIRSTKLEDSAMYFCASSEGGEGGYTFGSGTRLTVV.